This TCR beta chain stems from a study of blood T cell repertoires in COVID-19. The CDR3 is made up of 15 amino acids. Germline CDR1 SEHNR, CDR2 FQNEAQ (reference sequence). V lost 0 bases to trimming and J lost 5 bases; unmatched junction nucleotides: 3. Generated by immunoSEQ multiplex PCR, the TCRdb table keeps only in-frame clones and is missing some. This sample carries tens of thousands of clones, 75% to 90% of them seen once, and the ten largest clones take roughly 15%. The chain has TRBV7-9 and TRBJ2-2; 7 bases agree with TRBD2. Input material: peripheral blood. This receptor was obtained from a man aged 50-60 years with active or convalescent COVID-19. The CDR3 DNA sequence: TGTGCCAGCAGCTTAGCCGGGACTAAGACCGGGGAGCTGTTTTTT. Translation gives CASSLAGTKTGELFF.